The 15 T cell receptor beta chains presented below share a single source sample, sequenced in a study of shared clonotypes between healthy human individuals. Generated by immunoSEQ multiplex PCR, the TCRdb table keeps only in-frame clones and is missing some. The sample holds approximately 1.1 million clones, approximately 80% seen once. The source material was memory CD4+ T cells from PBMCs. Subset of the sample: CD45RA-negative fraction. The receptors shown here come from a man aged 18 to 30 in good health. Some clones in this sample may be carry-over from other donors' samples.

The CDR3 bases are TGTGCCAGCAGTGGACAGGCCGCTAGCACAGATACGCAGTATTTT. Translating gives CASSGQAASTDTQYF. V and J are TRBV2 and TRBJ2-3; perhaps TRBD1 as D (6 bases). This CDR3 spans 15 amino acids. Between the trimmed V and J ends, which lost 4 bases and 0 bases, there was a span of 11 bases. The V gene's germline CDR1 is SNHLY and CDR2 FYNNEI.

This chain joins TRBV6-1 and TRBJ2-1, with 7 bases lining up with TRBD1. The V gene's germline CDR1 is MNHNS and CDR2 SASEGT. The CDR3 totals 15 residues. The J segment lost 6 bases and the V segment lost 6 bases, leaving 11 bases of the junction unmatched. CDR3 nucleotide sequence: TGTGCCAGCAGCTTCCAGACAGGGTTGGGCAATGAGCAGTTCTTC. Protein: CASSFQTGLGNEQFF.

CDR3 sequence (DNA): TGCGCCAGCAGCTTTACCTTTAGACAGAACACAGATACGCAGTATTTT. It translates to CASSFTFRQNTDTQYF. The J gene is TRBJ2-3, the V gene TRBV5-1, with D possibly being TRBD1 (5 bases). This CDR3 is 16 amino acids long. Germline CDR1 and CDR2: SGHRS and YFSETQ. V gave up 2 bases and J gave up 2 bases, with 15 bases separating them.

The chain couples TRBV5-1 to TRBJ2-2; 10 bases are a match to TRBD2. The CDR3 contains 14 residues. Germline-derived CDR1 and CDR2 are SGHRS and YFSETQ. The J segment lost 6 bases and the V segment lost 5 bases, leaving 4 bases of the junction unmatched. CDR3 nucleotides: TGCGCCAGCAGTCTAGCGGGAGAGGCCGGGGAGCTGTTTTTT. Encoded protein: CASSLAGEAGELFF.

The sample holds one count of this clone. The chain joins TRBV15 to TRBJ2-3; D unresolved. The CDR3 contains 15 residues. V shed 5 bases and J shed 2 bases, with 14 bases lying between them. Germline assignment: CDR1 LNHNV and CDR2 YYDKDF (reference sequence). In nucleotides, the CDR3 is TGTGCCACCAGCTGGCGCAACTCAGTCACAGATACGCAGTATTTT. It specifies CATSWRNSVTDTQYF. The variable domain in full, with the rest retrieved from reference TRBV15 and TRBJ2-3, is DAMVIQNPRYQVTQFGKPVTLSCSQTLNHNVMYWYQQKSSQAPKLLFHYYDKDFNNEADTPDNFQSRRPNTSFCFLDIRSPGLGDTAMYLCATSWRNSVTDTQYFGPGTRLTVL.

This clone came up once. The CDR3 coding sequence is TGTGCCAGCAACGGGAGGATTACAGGACACTCCTACGAGCAGTACTTC. Residues: CASNGRITGHSYEQYF. This chain links TRBV21-1 with TRBJ2-7; the table's D call, TRBD2, was not checked against the DNA. TRBV21-1 constitutes a pseudogene. The CDR3 totals 16 residues.

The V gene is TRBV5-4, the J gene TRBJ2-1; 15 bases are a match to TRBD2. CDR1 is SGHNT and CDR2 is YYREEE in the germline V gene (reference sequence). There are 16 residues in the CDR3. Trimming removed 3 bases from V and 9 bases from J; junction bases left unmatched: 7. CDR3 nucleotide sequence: TGTGCCAGCAGCTCAGGACTAGCGGGAGGGTCTGCTGAGCAGTTCTTC. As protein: CASSSGLAGGSAEQFF.

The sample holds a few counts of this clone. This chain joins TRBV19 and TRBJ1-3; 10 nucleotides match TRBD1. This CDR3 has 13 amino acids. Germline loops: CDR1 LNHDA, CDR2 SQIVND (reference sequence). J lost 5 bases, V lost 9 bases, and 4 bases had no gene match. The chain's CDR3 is CARRDRGRNTIYF. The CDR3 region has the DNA TGTGCCAGGAGGGACAGGGGCAGAAACACCATATATTTT.

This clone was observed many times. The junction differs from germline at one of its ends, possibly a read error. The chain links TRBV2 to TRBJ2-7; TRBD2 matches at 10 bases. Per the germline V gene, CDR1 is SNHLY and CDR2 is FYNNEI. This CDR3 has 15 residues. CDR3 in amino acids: CASGDKTSGQLEQYF. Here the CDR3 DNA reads TGTGCCAGCGGTGATAAGACTAGCGGGCAGCTCGAGCAGTACTTC.

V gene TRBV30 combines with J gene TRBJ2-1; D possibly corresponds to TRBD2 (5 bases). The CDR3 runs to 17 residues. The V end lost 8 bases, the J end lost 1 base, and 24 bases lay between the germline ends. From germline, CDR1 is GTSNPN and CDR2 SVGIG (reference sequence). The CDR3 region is CARPWPSYLPSYNEQFF. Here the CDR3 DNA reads TGTGCCCGCCCGTGGCCTAGCTATCTTCCTTCCTACAATGAGCAGTTCTTC. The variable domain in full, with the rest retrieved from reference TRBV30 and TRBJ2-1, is SQTIHQWPATLVQPVGSPLSLECTVEGTSNPNLYWYRQAAGRGLQLLFYSVGIGQISSEVPQNLSASRPQDRQFILSSKKLLLSDSGFYLCARPWPSYLPSYNEQFFGPGTRLTVL.

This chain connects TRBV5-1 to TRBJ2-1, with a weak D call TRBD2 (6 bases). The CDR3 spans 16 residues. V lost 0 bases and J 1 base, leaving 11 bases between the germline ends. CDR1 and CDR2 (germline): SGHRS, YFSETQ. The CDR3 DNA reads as TGCGCCAGCAGCTTGGCGGAGGGCCTGTCCTACAATGAGCAGTTCTTC. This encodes CASSLAEGLSYNEQFF. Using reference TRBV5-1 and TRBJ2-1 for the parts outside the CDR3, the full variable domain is KAGVTQTPRYLIKTRGQQVTLSCSPISGHRSVSWYQQTPGQGLQFLFEYFSETQRNKGNFPGRFSGRQFSNSRSEMNVSTLELGDSALYLCASSLAEGLSYNEQFFGPGTRLTVL.

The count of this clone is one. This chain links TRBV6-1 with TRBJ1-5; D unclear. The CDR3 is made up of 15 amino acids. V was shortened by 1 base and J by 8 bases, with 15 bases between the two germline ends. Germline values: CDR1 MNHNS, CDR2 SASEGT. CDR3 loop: CASSEESAGMKPQHF. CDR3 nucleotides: TGTGCCAGCAGTGAAGAGTCAGCCGGCATGAAGCCCCAGCATTTT.

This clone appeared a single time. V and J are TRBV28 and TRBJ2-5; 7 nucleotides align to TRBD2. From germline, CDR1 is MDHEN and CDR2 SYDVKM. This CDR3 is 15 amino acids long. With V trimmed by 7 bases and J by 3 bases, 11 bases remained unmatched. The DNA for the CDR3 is TGTGCCAGCATTGGGATTGGGGCGGGAGAAGAGACCCAGTACTTC. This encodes CASIGIGAGEETQYF.

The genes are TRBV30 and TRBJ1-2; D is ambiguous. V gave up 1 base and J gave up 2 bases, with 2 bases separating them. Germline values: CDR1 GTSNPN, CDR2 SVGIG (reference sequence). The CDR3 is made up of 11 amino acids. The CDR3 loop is CAWSANYGYTF. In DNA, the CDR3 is TGTGCCTGGAGTGCAAACTATGGCTACACCTTC.

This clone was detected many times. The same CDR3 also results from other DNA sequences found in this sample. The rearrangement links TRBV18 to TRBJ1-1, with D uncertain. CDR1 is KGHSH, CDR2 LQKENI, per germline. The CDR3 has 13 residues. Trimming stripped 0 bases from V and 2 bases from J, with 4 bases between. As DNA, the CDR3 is TGTGCCAGCTCACCACCAGGAAACACTGAAGCTTTCTTT. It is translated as CASSPPGNTEAFF.